Below are 8 T cell receptor beta chains sequenced from a single sample in a study of metastatic and nonmetastatic thyroid tumors. Each patient came to thyroid surgery without any prior treatment (of any kind). TCRdb re-called clones via MiXCR from the PCR reads. This table has about 38,000 clones, around 26% appearing once. Sample: blood. The receptors originated from a female donor with papillary thyroid cancer or a benign thyroid nodule (not recorded which). Some clones in this sample may be carry-over from other donors' samples.

In this sample, this clone turned up many times. This sequence joins TRBV11-1 and TRBJ1-3; D not certain. This CDR3 is built from 14 residues. Germline-derived CDR1 and CDR2 are SGHAT and FQDESV (reference sequence). Trimming removed 6 bases at V and 4 bases at J, with 13 bases between. The DNA of the CDR3 is TGTGCCAGCAGTGACCGATATCTCGGAAACACCATATATTTT. As protein: CASSDRYLGNTIYF.

This clone is medium-sized by share. The chain joins TRBV6-1 to TRBJ2-3, with 12 nucleotides matching TRBD2. The germline CDR1 and CDR2 sequences are MNHNS and SASEGT. Trimming removed 4 bases from V and 0 bases from J; junction bases left unmatched: 11. This CDR3 is 19 amino acids long. CDR3 sequence (DNA): TGTGCCAGCAGTGCATGGACTAGCGGGACCCGGAGGAGCACAGATACGCAGTATTTT. Translated: CASSAWTSGTRRSTDTQYF.

This clone was seen many times. This chain joins TRBV2 and TRBJ2-7, with 7 positions matching TRBD2. The CDR3 totals 15 residues. The germline V gene has CDR1 SNHLY and CDR2 FYNNEI. J was trimmed by 6 bases and V by 0 bases; bases with no gene match: 8. Written as DNA, the CDR3 is TGTGCCAGCAGTGAAGCGCGCGGGAGCCTTGGCGAGCAGTACTTC. It yields the protein CASSEARGSLGEQYF.

This clone was recorded a few times. V is TRBV19 and J is TRBJ2-1; D remains ambiguous. Germline CDR1 is LNHDA and CDR2 is SQIVND (reference sequence). V gave up 6 bases and J gave up 9 bases, with 21 bases separating them. The CDR3 has 15 residues. The CDR3 DNA reads TGTGCCAGTAGGCCCGGGTCGGGCGGCGTTGGTGAGCAGTTCTTC. It translates to CASRPGSGGVGEQFF.

Many counts were recorded for this clone. The V gene is TRBV7-9, the J gene TRBJ1-1, with TRBD1 as a possible D gene (5 bases). V lost 4 bases, J lost 0 bases, and 12 bases lay in between. The CDR3 extends over 15 amino acids. Germline V gives CDR1 SEHNR, CDR2 FQNEAQ (reference sequence). This CDR3 reads CASSSGATVNTEAFF. As DNA, the CDR3 is TGTGCCAGCAGCTCCGGGGCGACGGTGAACACTGAAGCTTTCTTT.

This clone occurred a few times. The genes are TRBV6-1 and TRBJ1-6; possible D gene TRBD1, 6 bases. Germline V gives CDR1 MNHNS, CDR2 SASEGT. Trimming pared 3 bases from V and 9 bases from J, leaving 9 bases between. The CDR3 has 13 amino acids. The CDR3 DNA follows: TGTGCCAGCAGTGATAGGGGGACTTCACCCCTCCACTTT. This codes for CASSDRGTSPLHF.

This clone was seen at least ten times. The chain links TRBV20-1 to TRBJ2-4; D may correspond to TRBD1 or TRBD2 (5 bases each). V lost 6 bases, J lost 0 bases, and 21 bases lay in between. Per germline, CDR1 DFQATT and CDR2 SNEGSKA (reference sequence). CDR3 size: 17 residues. For the CDR3, the DNA is TGCAGTGCCCCACCGGGACCCGGACCTCCAGCCAAAAACATTCAGTACTTC. It yields the protein CSAPPGPGPPAKNIQYF.

CDR3 amino acids: CASSLVQGANGELFF. CDR3 in DNA: TGTGCCAGCAGCTTAGTCCAGGGGGCTAACGGGGAGCTGTTTTTT. V gene TRBV11-3 combines with J gene TRBJ2-2, with 8 nucleotides matching TRBD1. V shed 1 base, J shed 7 bases, and the junction held 5 bases outside the gene matches. Germline V lookup: CDR1 SGHNT, CDR2 YENEEA. The CDR3 runs to 15 residues.